This is a list of T cell receptor beta chains from one sample in a study of Graves' ophthalmopathy and Graves' hyperthyroidism. TCRdb re-called the multiplex PCR reads through MiXCR, storing one row per CDR3 protein. Among 150,000 to 200,000 distinct CDR3 sequences listed, under 45% were seen once. The sample consisted of peripheral blood. All receptors come from a man aged 25 to 45 with Graves' ophthalmopathy. CDR3s include the opening cysteine and the closing phenylalanine or tryptophan. Each record gives: J gene, D gene, V gene, clone size, CDR3 protein, CDR3 DNA. D genes are given only for firm matches. Clone size is stated in some rows and not others, as once, few, many or a class when expanded.

J: TRBJ2-5
D: TRBD2
V: TRBV28
size: NA
CDR3: CASSGGRLAGVKTQYF
DNA: TGTGCCAGCTCTGGGGGAAGGCTAGCGGGAGTGAAGACCCAGTACTTC

J: TRBJ1-1
D: NA
V: TRBV2
size: NA
CDR3: CASKVWGQNLEAFF
DNA: TGTGCCAGCAAAGTTTGGGGCCAGAACCTTGAAGCTTTCTTT

J: TRBJ2-7
D: NA
V: TRBV28
size: NA
CDR3: CASSRPEGPWKSYEQYF
DNA: TGTGCCAGCAGTAGACCCGAGGGACCTTGGAAGTCCTACGAGCAGTACTTC

J: TRBJ1-2
D: NA
V: TRBV12-3/TRBV12-4
size: many
CDR3: CASGEASTNYGYTF
DNA: TGTGCCAGCGGGGAGGCATCTACTAACTATGGCTACACCTTC

J: TRBJ1-1
D: TRBD1
V: TRBV18
size: NA
CDR3: CASSPDRGKRYTEAFF
DNA: TGTGCCAGCTCACCGGACAGGGGGAAAAGGTACACTGAAGCTTTCTTT

J: TRBJ1-3
D: NA
V: TRBV19
size: many
CDR3: CADLVKRQSSGNTIYF
DNA: TGTGCCGACCTGGTCAAAAGACAGAGCTCTGGAAACACCATATATTTT

J: TRBJ2-5
D: TRBD1
V: TRBV28
size: NA
CDR3: CASSQGGAETQYF
DNA: TGTGCCAGCAGTCAAGGGGGCGCGGAGACCCAGTACTTC

J: TRBJ1-1
D: TRBD1
V: TRBV19
size: many
CDR3: CASSRSNRGEVTEAFF
DNA: TGTGCCAGTAGCAGAAGCAACAGGGGCGAGGTCACTGAAGCTTTCTTT

J: TRBJ2-5
D: NA
V: TRBV24-1
size: NA
CDR3: CATSDVGWEETQYF
DNA: TGTGCCACCAGTGATGTAGGGTGGGAAGAGACCCAGTACTTC

J: TRBJ2-2
D: NA
V: TRBV19
size: NA
CDR3: CASNRDPGELFF
DNA: TGTGCCAGTAATCGGGATCCCGGGGAGCTGTTTTTT

J: TRBJ2-7
D: NA
V: TRBV30
size: many
CDR3: CAWSVVLGEQYF
DNA: TGTGCCTGGAGTGTGGTTCTAGGGGAGCAGTACTTC

J: TRBJ1-5
D: NA
V: TRBV27
size: many
CDR3: CASSLGGNNQPQHF
DNA: TGTGCCAGCAGTTTGGGGGGGAACAATCAGCCCCAGCATTTT

J: TRBJ2-7
D: NA
V: TRBV28
size: many
CDR3: CASSSQFRGREQYF
DNA: TGTGCCAGCAGCTCCCAGTTCCGTGGACGCGAGCAGTACTTC

J: TRBJ1-5
D: NA
V: TRBV20-1
size: many
CDR3: CSARVSRNQPQHF
DNA: TGCAGTGCTAGAGTTTCCCGCAATCAGCCCCAGCATTTT

J: TRBJ1-1
D: TRBD1
V: TRBV10-3
size: NA
CDR3: CAISGDDRGLAEAFF
DNA: TGTGCCATCAGTGGTGATGACAGGGGACTTGCTGAAGCTTTCTTT

J: TRBJ2-7
D: NA
V: TRBV27
size: many
CDR3: CASSLGPTGNEQYF
DNA: TGTGCCAGCAGTTTAGGTCCTACAGGGAACGAGCAGTACTTC

J: TRBJ1-1
D: NA
V: TRBV6-1
size: few
CDR3: CASRPGRGNTEAFF
DNA: TGTGCCAGCCGTCCCGGCAGGGGGAACACTGAAGCTTTCTTT

J: TRBJ1-2
D: TRBD1
V: TRBV12-3/TRBV12-4
size: NA
CDR3: CASSLFRTGDKGYTF
DNA: TGTGCCAGCAGTTTATTTCGGACAGGGGATAAGGGCTACACCTTC

J: TRBJ1-5
D: TRBD1
V: TRBV28
size: few
CDR3: CASSPQGRTSNQPQHF
DNA: TGTGCCAGCAGTCCACAGGGGAGGACTAGCAATCAGCCCCAGCATTTT

J: TRBJ2-7
D: NA
V: TRBV6-2/TRBV6-3
size: NA
CDR3: CASRQSGTQRYEQYF
DNA: TGTGCCAGCAGACAATCCGGGACACAACGCTACGAGCAGTACTTC

J: TRBJ2-7
D: TRBD2
V: TRBV12-3/TRBV12-4
size: medium-sized
CDR3: CASSLELAGGSYEQYF
DNA: TGTGCCAGCAGTCTCGAATTAGCGGGAGGCTCCTACGAGCAGTACTTC

J: TRBJ1-5
D: NA
V: TRBV6-1
size: once
CDR3: CASSELTLTANQPQHF
DNA: TGTGCCAGCAGTGAATTAACCTTAACGGCGAATCAGCCCCAGCATTTT

J: TRBJ2-7
D: NA
V: TRBV12-3/TRBV12-4
size: few
CDR3: CASTPPGDPYEQYF
DNA: TGTGCCAGCACCCCCCCAGGGGATCCCTACGAGCAGTACTTC

J: TRBJ2-7
D: NA
V: TRBV29-1
size: NA
CDR3: CSVDLQGRSEQYF
DNA: TGCAGCGTTGATCTACAGGGAAGGAGTGAGCAGTACTTC

J: TRBJ2-2
D: TRBD1
V: TRBV6-1
size: once
CDR3: CASRNDRGSTGELFF
DNA: TGTGCCAGCCGGAACGACAGGGGGAGTACCGGGGAGCTGTTTTTT

J: TRBJ1-2
D: TRBD1
V: TRBV4-1
size: many
CDR3: CASSQEDGTGGFYGYTF
DNA: TGCGCCAGCAGCCAAGAAGATGGTACAGGGGGCTTTTATGGCTACACCTTC

J: TRBJ2-5
D: NA
V: TRBV6-2/TRBV6-3
size: many
CDR3: CASAKRVGGETQYF
DNA: TGTGCCAGCGCTAAGAGGGTGGGCGGAGAGACCCAGTACTTC

J: TRBJ2-5
D: TRBD2
V: TRBV7-2
size: NA
CDR3: CASSLTSVQETQYF
DNA: TGTGCCAGCAGCTTGACTAGCGTCCAAGAGACCCAGTACTTC

J: TRBJ2-7
D: TRBD2
V: TRBV11-1
size: NA
CDR3: CASSHQATSGSYEQYF
DNA: TGTGCCAGCAGTCACCAAGCGACTAGCGGGAGCTACGAGCAGTACTTC

J: TRBJ2-7
D: NA
V: TRBV11-2
size: many
CDR3: CASSFGLSSYEQYF
DNA: TGTGCCAGCAGCTTCGGACTGTCTTCCTACGAGCAGTACTTC

J: TRBJ2-2
D: NA
V: TRBV6-5
size: NA
CDR3: CASSYLLSGELFF
DNA: TGTGCCAGCAGTTACTTACTGAGCGGGGAGCTGTTTTTT

J: TRBJ1-1
D: NA
V: TRBV7-9
size: many
CDR3: CASSHPVRGVSTEAFF
DNA: TGTGCCAGCAGCCATCCCGTCCGGGGAGTCAGCACTGAAGCTTTCTTT

J: TRBJ2-7
D: NA
V: TRBV4-1
size: many
CDR3: CASSQQGIESYEQYF
DNA: TGCGCCAGCAGTCAGCAGGGAATTGAAAGCTACGAGCAGTACTTC

J: TRBJ2-7
D: NA
V: TRBV6-2/TRBV6-3
size: many
CDR3: CASSYGGAVYEQYF
DNA: TGTGCCAGCAGTTACGGGGGGGCCGTCTACGAGCAGTACTTC

J: TRBJ2-2
D: NA
V: TRBV29-1
size: many
CDR3: CSVSDRNTGELFF
DNA: TGCAGCGTCTCAGACAGAAACACCGGGGAGCTGTTTTTT

J: TRBJ2-7
D: NA
V: TRBV6-2/TRBV6-3
size: many
CDR3: CASSYALSSGHKNEQYF
DNA: TGTGCCAGCAGTTACGCCCTATCTAGTGGCCATAAAAACGAGCAGTACTTC

J: TRBJ2-5
D: TRBD2
V: TRBV27
size: many
CDR3: CASSLSIGTSGRNRETQYF
DNA: TGTGCCAGCAGTTTATCGATAGGGACTAGCGGGAGAAATCGGGAGACCCAGTACTTC

J: TRBJ1-1
D: NA
V: TRBV19
size: NA
CDR3: CASSIDRQLNTEAFF
DNA: TGTGCCAGTAGTATAGATCGGCAGTTGAACACTGAAGCTTTCTTT

J: TRBJ1-3
D: NA
V: TRBV19
size: many
CDR3: CASSGRSLGGNTIYF
DNA: TGTGCCAGTAGCGGACGGTCCTTAGGAGGAAACACCATATATTTT

J: TRBJ1-1
D: NA
V: TRBV19
size: many
CDR3: CASSGLPVGTEAFF
DNA: TGTGCCAGTAGTGGACTACCGGTGGGGACTGAAGCTTTCTTT

J: TRBJ2-7
D: NA
V: TRBV2
size: NA
CDR3: CASSEPGHTAYEQYF
DNA: TGTGCCAGCAGTGAACCGGGGCATACCGCCTACGAGCAGTACTTC

J: TRBJ1-5
D: NA
V: TRBV12-3/TRBV12-4
size: NA
CDR3: CASKYSNQPQHF
DNA: TGTGCCAGCAAATATAGCAATCAGCCCCAGCATTTT

J: TRBJ2-7
D: NA
V: TRBV12-3/TRBV12-4
size: many
CDR3: CASSPRLYEQYF
DNA: TGTGCCAGCAGTCCCCGGCTCTACGAGCAGTACTTC

J: TRBJ1-1
D: NA
V: TRBV11-1
size: NA
CDR3: CASSLEGRVGTEAFF
DNA: TGTGCCAGCAGCTTAGAAGGCAGGGTGGGCACTGAAGCTTTCTTT

J: TRBJ1-2
D: TRBD1
V: TRBV25-1
size: many
CDR3: CASSFLGTGDYTF
DNA: TGTGCCAGCAGTTTCCTCGGGACAGGCGACTACACCTTC

J: TRBJ1-1
D: NA
V: TRBV12-3/TRBV12-4
size: once
CDR3: CASSWGKGQGTFF
DNA: TGTGCCAGCAGCTGGGGGAAGGGGCAAGGAACTTTCTTT

J: TRBJ2-7
D: NA
V: TRBV7-2
size: many
CDR3: CASSFNAGYEQYF
DNA: TGTGCCAGCAGCTTTAACGCGGGTTACGAGCAGTACTTC

J: TRBJ1-5
D: TRBD1
V: TRBV6-1
size: NA
CDR3: CASSVFRQGDQPQHF
DNA: TGTGCCAGCTCCGTATTTAGGCAGGGGGATCAGCCCCAGCATTTT

J: TRBJ2-3
D: NA
V: TRBV11-1
size: many
CDR3: CASIGQSTDTQYF
DNA: TGTGCCAGCATCGGTCAGAGCACAGATACGCAGTATTTT

J: TRBJ1-6
D: NA
V: TRBV3-1
size: NA
CDR3: CASSQGTAYNSPLHF
DNA: TGTGCCAGCAGCCAAGGAACAGCTTATAATTCACCCCTCCACTTT

J: TRBJ1-1
D: TRBD1
V: TRBV29-1
size: NA
CDR3: CSATTGEAFF
DNA: TGCAGCGCTACGACAGGGGAAGCTTTCTTT

J: TRBJ2-3
D: TRBD2
V: TRBV6-2/TRBV6-3
size: many
CDR3: CASSYTSGSTDTQYF
DNA: TGTGCCAGCAGTTACACTAGCGGGAGCACAGATACGCAGTATTTT

J: TRBJ2-2
D: NA
V: TRBV27
size: NA
CDR3: CATCPSPLTGELFF
DNA: TGTGCCACATGCCCGTCCCCGCTAACCGGGGAGCTGTTTTTT

J: TRBJ2-7
D: TRBD2
V: TRBV6-1
size: many
CDR3: CASSEAASGPYEQYF
DNA: TGTGCCAGCAGTGAAGCGGCTAGCGGGCCCTACGAGCAGTACTTC

J: TRBJ2-7
D: NA
V: TRBV7-8
size: NA
CDR3: CASSLMGQAYEQYF
DNA: TGTGCCAGCAGCTTAATGGGACAAGCCTACGAGCAGTACTTC

J: TRBJ2-7
D: NA
V: TRBV30
size: NA
CDR3: CAWSTLRGTEQYF
DNA: TGTGCCTGGAGTACACTTCGAGGGACCGAGCAGTACTTC

J: TRBJ2-7
D: NA
V: TRBV7-9
size: NA
CDR3: CASSSDRSGEQYF
DNA: TGTGCCAGCAGCTCTGACAGGTCGGGAGAGCAGTACTTC

J: TRBJ1-5
D: NA
V: TRBV4-1
size: many
CDR3: CASSQGRGNNQPQHF
DNA: TGCGCCAGCAGCCAAGGTCGGGGTAACAATCAGCCCCAGCATTTT

J: TRBJ1-2
D: NA
V: TRBV12-3/TRBV12-4
size: many
CDR3: CASGRAYGYTF
DNA: TGTGCCAGCGGCAGGGCTTATGGCTACACCTTC